This T cell receptor beta chain was obtained from a study of shared clonotypes between healthy human individuals. The germline V gene encodes CDR1 SGHAT and CDR2 FQNNGV. V lost 1 base and J lost 6, with 9 bases in between. The CDR3 is 14 amino acids. Produced via immunoSEQ multiplex PCR; TCRdb's table is partial and in-frame only. Altogether roughly 1.4 million clones are present, roughly 98.5% being singletons, with the ten largest covering about 0.35%. Sample: naive CD4+ T cells sorted from blood. Subset in this sample: CD45RA+ positively selected. The rearrangement uses TRBV11-2 and TRBJ2-2; D gene uncertain. This clonotype was obtained from a young man in good health. The CDR3 region is CASSLVRSAGELFF. The CDR3, as DNA: TGTGCCAGCAGCTTAGTTAGGTCGGCCGGGGAGCTGTTTTTT. The full variable domain, its missing parts supplied by reference TRBV11-2 and TRBJ2-2, is EAGVAQSPRYKIIEKRQSVAFWCNPISGHATLYWYQQILGQGPKLLIQFQNNGVVDDSQLPKDRFSAERLKGVDSTLKIQPAKLEDSAVYLCASSLVRSAGELFFGEGSRLTVL.